This T cell receptor (beta chain) was documented in a study of regulatory T cells in long-lasting Graves disease. V lost 5 bases and J lost 8, with 16 bases in between. The CDR3 totals 13 residues. There are many counts of this clonotype. CDR3-region Arm-PCR and iRepertoire HTBI primers produced the TCR beta libraries. Each CDR3 protein is one row after TCRdb ran MiXCR on the multiplex PCR reads. In the table there are 560,000 or so distinct CDR3 sequences, about 15% of which are singletons. Time point noted: newly diagnosed GD, antithyroid drugs for less than 3 months. From RNA extracted from PBMCs, the TCR library was made. These same records also appear under a second study, on T cells in Graves' hyperthyroidism and ophthalmopathy.

The sequencing used peripheral blood mononuclear cells (PBMCs), collected at new diagnosis, from a patient treated with antithyroid drugs. The source of this sequence is a man younger than 30 with Graves disease. V is TRBV12-3 or TRBV12-4 and J is TRBJ2-7; D is unresolved. CDR3 sequence: CASSRNSGLKQYF. As DNA, the CDR3 is TGTGCCAGCAGTCGTAATAGTGGTCTGAAGCAGTACTTC.